These T cell receptor beta chains were read from a single sample in a study of blood T cell repertoires in COVID-19. TCRdb's copy holds only in-frame clones and misses some; the assay was immunoSEQ multiplex PCR. The sample lists 65,000 to 85,000 clones; around nine tenths were seen once. The sample consisted of peripheral blood. The receptor set was obtained from a human donor in a cohort sampled during active COVID-19. Each CDR3 is given with its conserved first and last residue. A D gene is named only where the DNA matches it firmly. Only part of the rows carry a size: once, few, many, or a class if the clone is expanded.

D: TRBD2; size: NA; V: TRBV7-9; J: TRBJ2-3; CDR3: CASSLGLAGEDTQYF; DNA: TGTGCCAGCAGCTTAGGACTAGCGGGGGAGGATACGCAGTATTTT
D: NA; size: NA; V: TRBV27; J: TRBJ1-4; CDR3: CASSYQGSNEKLFF; DNA: TGTGCCAGCAGTTACCAGGGTTCTAATGAAAAACTGTTTTTT
D: NA; size: NA; V: TRBV19; J: TRBJ1-1; CDR3: CASSLQATSTEAFF; DNA: TGTGCCAGTAGTCTCCAGGCGACCTCCACTGAAGCTTTCTTT
D: NA; size: NA; V: TRBV12-3/TRBV12-4; J: TRBJ2-7; CDR3: CASFRTGSYEQYF; DNA: TGTGCCAGCTTCCGGACTGGTTCCTACGAGCAGTACTTC
D: NA; size: NA; V: TRBV7-2; J: TRBJ2-2; CDR3: CASSLGAGTNTGELFF; DNA: TGTGCCAGCAGCTTAGGGGCAGGGACGAACACCGGGGAGCTGTTTTTT
D: NA; size: once; V: TRBV4-3; J: TRBJ1-2; CDR3: CASSQDFVWVGDSNYGYTF; DNA: TGCGCCAGCAGCCAAGATTTCGTGTGGGTAGGGGATTCTAACTATGGCTACACCTTC
D: NA; size: NA; V: TRBV6-5; J: TRBJ1-1; CDR3: CASRDRILNTEAFF; DNA: TGTGCCAGCAGGGACAGAATCTTGAACACTGAAGCTTTCTTT
D: TRBD1; size: NA; V: TRBV2; J: TRBJ2-1; CDR3: CASSVPGQRANEQFF; DNA: TGTGCCAGCAGTGTCCCGGGACAGAGGGCCAATGAGCAGTTCTTC
D: NA; size: NA; V: TRBV20-1; J: TRBJ1-6; CDR3: CSASHPGHTRMNSPLHF; DNA: TGCAGTGCTAGTCACCCGGGACATACCCGGATGAATTCACCCCTCCACTTT
D: NA; size: once; V: TRBV6-5; J: TRBJ1-5; CDR3: CASRDQGNSNQPQHF; DNA: TGTGCCAGCAGAGATCAGGGGAATAGCAATCAGCCCCAGCATTTT
D: NA; size: NA; V: TRBV4-1; J: TRBJ1-4; CDR3: CASSQEDSRNEKLFF; DNA: TGCGCCAGCAGCCAAGAAGACAGCCGTAATGAAAAACTGTTTTTT
D: TRBD1; size: NA; V: TRBV5-4; J: TRBJ1-1; CDR3: CASSGPGQGSLNTEAFF; DNA: TGTGCCAGCAGCGGCCCGGGACAGGGGTCTTTGAACACTGAAGCTTTCTTT
D: NA; size: NA; V: TRBV5-4; J: TRBJ2-7; CDR3: CASSLKGWSEQYF; DNA: TGTGCCAGCAGCTTGAAGGGGTGGTCCGAGCAGTACTTC
D: NA; size: NA; V: TRBV9; J: TRBJ1-2; CDR3: CASSVGEGGSRYGYTF; DNA: TGTGCCAGCAGCGTAGGGGAGGGCGGATCGCGCTATGGCTACACCTTC
D: NA; size: NA; V: TRBV28; J: TRBJ2-3; CDR3: CASNVEVTDTQYF; DNA: TGTGCCAGCAACGTTGAGGTCACAGATACGCAGTATTTT
D: TRBD1; size: NA; V: TRBV2; J: TRBJ1-4; CDR3: CASTDLLDRGNEKLFF; DNA: TGTGCCAGCACCGACCTACTGGACAGGGGTAATGAAAAACTGTTTTTT
D: NA; size: NA; V: TRBV10-3; J: TRBJ2-3; CDR3: CAIRGGGTAPSPDTQYF; DNA: TGTGCCATCAGAGGCGGCGGGACCGCACCCTCCCCAGATACGCAGTATTTT
D: TRBD1; size: NA; V: TRBV7-9; J: TRBJ2-5; CDR3: CATGLGVGTGGNQETQYF; DNA: TGTGCCACCGGATTGGGAGTGGGGACAGGGGGTAACCAAGAGACCCAGTACTTC
D: NA; size: NA; V: TRBV19; J: TRBJ1-4; CDR3: CASSIRPVAGEKLFF; DNA: TGTGCCAGTAGTATTCGCCCGGTGGCGGGTGAAAAACTGTTTTTT
D: TRBD1; size: NA; V: TRBV5-1; J: TRBJ1-1; CDR3: CASSQDRSNTEAFF; DNA: TGCGCCAGCAGCCAGGACAGGTCCAACACTGAAGCTTTCTTT
D: NA; size: few; V: TRBV29-1; J: TRBJ2-5; CDR3: CSVEAGIETQYF; DNA: TGCAGCGTTGAGGCAGGTATCGAGACCCAGTACTTC
D: NA; size: few; V: TRBV21-1; J: TRBJ1-2; CDR3: CASSTSQGAYGYTF; DNA: TGTGCCAGCAGCACCTCGCAGGGGGCCTATGGCTACACCTTC
D: NA; size: NA; V: TRBV11-2; J: TRBJ2-7; CDR3: CASSLRRALGGEQYF; DNA: TGTGCCAGCAGCCTTCGCAGGGCTCTCGGCGGAGAGCAGTACTTC
D: NA; size: once; V: TRBV2; J: TRBJ1-1; CDR3: CASSPPGQEMNTEAFF; DNA: TGTGCCAGCAGCCCCCCGGGACAAGAAATGAACACTGAAGCTTTCTTT
D: TRBD1; size: NA; V: TRBV15; J: TRBJ1-6; CDR3: CATSNRTGDLISYNSPLHF; DNA: TGTGCCACCAGCAACCGGACAGGCGACCTGATCTCCTATAATTCACCCCTCCACTTT
D: NA; size: once; V: TRBV29-1; J: TRBJ2-7; CDR3: CSVAGEYEQYF; DNA: TGCAGCGTTGCGGGTGAATACGAGCAGTACTTC
D: NA; size: NA; V: TRBV5-6; J: TRBJ2-1; CDR3: CASSYGKQTYNEQFF; DNA: TGTGCCAGCAGCTACGGGAAACAGACGTACAATGAGCAGTTCTTC
D: NA; size: NA; V: TRBV7-9; J: TRBJ1-6; CDR3: CASSLGQVNSPLHF; DNA: TGTGCCAGCAGCTTAGGGCAGGTTAATTCACCCCTCCACTTT
D: NA; size: NA; V: TRBV6-2/TRBV6-3; J: TRBJ2-3; CDR3: CASSYFLVHGGTDTQYF; DNA: TGTGCCAGCAGTTACTTTTTAGTCCATGGAGGCACAGATACGCAGTATTTT
D: NA; size: NA; V: TRBV20-1; J: TRBJ2-3; CDR3: CSASDSRVHYTDTQYF; DNA: TGCAGTGCCAGTGATTCTAGAGTCCACTACACAGATACGCAGTATTTT
D: NA; size: NA; V: TRBV11-2; J: TRBJ1-6; CDR3: CASSLGGVRNSPLHF; DNA: TGTGCCAGCAGCTTAGGCGGGGTGAGGAATTCACCCCTCCACTTT
D: NA; size: NA; V: TRBV24-1; J: TRBJ2-1; CDR3: CATSDLVGVGENEQFF; DNA: TGTGCCACCAGTGACCTGGTTGGGGTCGGGGAAAATGAGCAGTTCTTC
D: TRBD2; size: NA; V: TRBV3-1/TRBV3-2; J: TRBJ2-5; CDR3: CASSLQRGGQETQYF; DNA: TGTGCCAGCAGCCTTCAGCGGGGGGGCCAAGAGACCCAGTACTTC
D: NA; size: NA; V: TRBV7-2; J: TRBJ2-7; CDR3: CASSSPSGEQYF; DNA: TGTGCCAGCAGCTCCCCGTCGGGGGAGCAGTACTTC
D: NA; size: NA; V: TRBV29-1; J: TRBJ1-2; CDR3: CSVEDPASYGYTF; DNA: TGCAGCGTTGAAGACCCAGCTAGCTATGGCTACACCTTC
D: TRBD1; size: NA; V: TRBV5-1; J: TRBJ2-7; CDR3: CASSLERGPGNEQYF; DNA: TGCGCCAGCAGCTTAGAAAGGGGGCCGGGAAACGAGCAGTACTTC
D: TRBD2; size: few; V: TRBV5-1; J: TRBJ2-2; CDR3: CASSSRTSGKTGELFF; DNA: TGCGCCAGCAGCTCGAGGACTAGCGGGAAGACCGGGGAGCTGTTTTTT
D: TRBD1; size: NA; V: TRBV19; J: TRBJ1-5; CDR3: CASRVRDRDNQPQHF; DNA: TGTGCCAGTAGGGTCCGGGACAGGGACAATCAGCCCCAGCATTTT
D: TRBD2; size: NA; V: TRBV10-3; J: TRBJ2-1; CDR3: CAISEVQGSGGSVHNEQFF; DNA: TGTGCCATCAGTGAAGTGCAAGGGTCCGGCGGGAGCGTCCACAATGAGCAGTTCTTC
D: TRBD2; size: NA; V: TRBV3-1/TRBV3-2; J: TRBJ2-1; CDR3: CASSPTSGGAVMNEQFF; DNA: TGTGCCAGCAGCCCGACTAGCGGGGGGGCCGTTATGAATGAGCAGTTCTTC
D: NA; size: NA; V: TRBV11-2; J: TRBJ2-3; CDR3: CASSLGQSFTDTQYF; DNA: TGTGCCAGCAGCTTAGGACAGTCCTTCACAGATACGCAGTATTTT
D: NA; size: NA; V: TRBV25-1; J: TRBJ2-3; CDR3: CASSEEGRGDTQYF; DNA: TGTGCCAGCAGTGAAGAAGGACGGGGAGATACGCAGTATTTT
D: NA; size: NA; V: TRBV14; J: TRBJ2-3; CDR3: CASSFRVTDTQYF; DNA: TGTGCCAGCAGCTTCAGGGTCACAGATACGCAGTATTTT
D: TRBD1; size: NA; V: TRBV16; J: TRBJ2-5; CDR3: CASSQIQGALETQYF; DNA: TGTGCCAGCAGCCAAATACAGGGGGCATTGGAGACCCAGTACTTC
D: NA; size: NA; V: TRBV6-5; J: TRBJ1-4; CDR3: CASRRVTNEKLFF; DNA: TGTGCCAGCAGGAGGGTAACTAATGAAAAACTGTTTTTT
D: NA; size: NA; V: TRBV19; J: TRBJ2-7; CDR3: CASSSQTGSYEQYF; DNA: TGTGCCAGTAGTTCGCAGACAGGTTCCTACGAGCAGTACTTC
D: NA; size: NA; V: TRBV6-4; J: TRBJ2-1; CDR3: CASSDEPAGRDEQFF; DNA: TGTGCCAGCAGTGACGAGCCGGCAGGGCGAGATGAGCAGTTCTTC
D: NA; size: once; V: TRBV6-5; J: TRBJ1-2; CDR3: CASLQDYGYTF; DNA: TGTGCCAGTTTACAGGACTATGGCTACACCTTC
D: NA; size: NA; V: TRBV6-5; J: TRBJ2-5; CDR3: CASSHYRRETQYF; DNA: TGTGCCAGCAGTCACTACCGTCGGGAGACCCAGTACTTC